This TCR beta chain derives from a study of cytomegalovirus exposure and HLA in healthy donors. Study-level results: Later analysis identified several of the most significant clusters that appeared linked to common viral pathogens. TCR beta chains numbering more than 150 were designated cytomegalovirus-associated. Whilst most TCR sequences proved rare, a subset of public TCRs occurred across many donors.

The study ran its PCR with 60 Vbeta and 13 Jbeta primers. The repertoire was sequenced with immunoSEQ multiplex PCR; TCRdb's copy has only in-frame clones and lacks some. Of about 110,000 clones in the sample, less than 80% were seen once. This clone came up once. Its antigen is undetermined. Germline assignment: CDR1 SGHRS and CDR2 YFSETQ. CDR3 size: 15 residues. The trim removed 4 bases at V and 2 bases at J, leaving 9 bases unmatched. Sequencing was performed on PBMCs. The chain links TRBV5-1 to TRBJ2-7, with 7 bases fitting TRBD1. The clonotype originates from a woman between 35 and 50 years old in good health and CMV-seropositive. The CDR3 sequence: CASSALPGQPYEQYF. The CDR3 DNA reads TGCGCCAGCAGCGCACTACCGGGACAGCCCTACGAGCAGTACTTC. The complete variable domain, with remaining parts taken from reference TRBV5-1 and TRBJ2-7, reads KAGVTQTPRYLIKTRGQQVTLSCSPISGHRSVSWYQQTPGQGLQFLFEYFSETQRNKGNFPGRFSGRQFSNSRSEMNVSTLELGDSALYLCASSALPGQPYEQYFGPGTRLTVT.